Reported below is one T cell receptor (beta chain). No antigen is known for it. These data come from a study of OX40 agonist ivuxolimab in advanced cancers. Study at large: Patients were given ivuxolimab, an antibody that agonizes OX40 (CD134). The diagnoses of dose-escalation patients were hepatocellular carcinoma, melanoma, renal cell or head and neck cancer. Overall study results and limits: Among the lowest peripheral clonal expansion occurred in 0.1-3.0 mg/kg partial responders.

Assay: immunoSEQ multiplex PCR; the TCRdb copy retains only in-frame clones and omits some. The sample has 80,000 to 130,000 clones, 90% seen once; the top ten hold about 0.29%. Exclusion of a patient followed from autoimmune disease history or systemic immunosuppression. Germline V gene data show CDR1 as MDHEN and CDR2 as SYDVKM. The CDR3 covers 16 residues. V shed 4 bases and J 7 bases; nucleotides not matched to a gene: 13. The receptor was isolated from an adult with an advanced solid tumor such as melanoma, head and neck, liver or kidney cancer. Material: CD4+ or CD8+ T cells sorted from blood, obtained in a trial of the OX40 agonist ivuxolimab. The genes are TRBV28 and TRBJ2-1; 7 bases are shared with TRBD1. The CDR3 region is CASSSWDSRSGNEQFF. CDR3 in DNA: TGTGCCAGCAGTTCCTGGGACAGCAGGTCGGGGAATGAGCAGTTCTTC.